One and the same sample provided the 23 T cell receptor beta chains below, sequenced in a study of blood T cell repertoires in COVID-19. Assay: immunoSEQ multiplex PCR; the TCRdb copy retains only in-frame clones and omits some. This table has roughly 230,000 clones, about 90% appearing once. The sequencing sample was made of PBMCs or T cells enriched from blood (not recorded which). Every receptor here comes from a woman under 40 with acute COVID-19.

The chain has TRBV6-2 or TRBV6-3 and TRBJ2-3; a possible D gene is TRBD2 (6 bases). Germline V gene sequence: CDR1 MNHEY, CDR2 SVGEGT. The CDR3 has 15 residues. The germline V and J ends were trimmed by 1 base and 3 bases, with 11 bases remaining between them. CDR3 nucleotides: TGTGCCAGCAGTTACTGGAGGGGAAGTACAGATACGCAGTATTTT. Translated, it gives CASSYWRGSTDTQYF.

The chain is built from TRBV5-8 and TRBJ1-5; D gene uncertain. V lost 0 bases to trimming and J lost 12 bases, with 13 bases between them. Germline V gives CDR1 SGHTS, CDR2 YDEGEE. This CDR3 is built from 13 residues. The CDR3 nucleotides read TGTGCCAGCAGCTTGGCCGGAGCTTTCAACCAGCATTTT. Its translation: CASSLAGAFNQHF.

This clone was seen once. The chain carries TRBV5-4 and TRBJ2-1; 9 nucleotides align to TRBD1. V dropped 4 bases and J dropped 9; count of bases not matched to a gene: 8. Per germline, CDR1 SGHNT and CDR2 YYREEE (reference sequence). The CDR3 is 14 residues long. The CDR3 DNA is TGTGCCAGCAGCCCGGACAGGGGACGAGGTGAGCAGTTCTTC. Translation gives CASSPDRGRGEQFF.

The chain carries TRBV4-3 and TRBJ1-2; D perhaps matches TRBD1 (5 bases). This CDR3 contains 15 residues. V was cut by 5 bases and J by 8 bases, with 21 bases left in between. The germline gives CDR1 LGHNA, CDR2 YSLEER. The CDR3 DNA is TGCGCCAGCAGCGCCCGGGACGGGGACTATCGGGGCTACACCTTC. Translated, it gives CASSARDGDYRGYTF.

The chain has TRBV27 and TRBJ2-1; D perhaps matches TRBD2 (6 bases). Germline V gives CDR1 MNHEY, CDR2 SMNVEV (reference sequence). Trimming took off 5 bases at V and 4 bases at J, with 18 bases between the two ends. The CDR3 runs to 16 residues. CDR3: CASSPRDWQFYNEQFF. The CDR3 nucleotides read TGTGCCAGCAGTCCCCGGGACTGGCAATTTTACAATGAGCAGTTCTTC.

V usage is TRBV7-9 and J usage is TRBJ1-5; a possible D gene is TRBD1 (5 bases). Germline V CDR1 and CDR2: SEHNR, FQNEAQ (reference sequence). This CDR3 has 15 residues. The ends were cut back, 5 bases at V and 5 bases at J, with 16 bases in the middle. CDR3 sequence (DNA): TGTGCCAGCAGCCCAACAGGTAGAGGAGATCAGCCCCAGCATTTT. Translated, it gives CASSPTGRGDQPQHF.

The V and J genes are TRBV7-9 and TRBJ2-2; 7 bases are a match to TRBD1. Germline V lookup: CDR1 SEHNR, CDR2 FQNEAQ (reference sequence). V shed 8 bases and J 3 bases; nucleotides not matched to a gene: 6. This CDR3 is 14 amino acids long. The CDR3 region has the DNA TGTGCCAGCGAGAGAGGGGGCTACACCGGGGAGCTGTTTTTT. It is translated as CASERGGYTGELFF.

This clone was seen just once. The chain is built from TRBV2 and TRBJ2-5; 8 nucleotides align to TRBD2. V was clipped by 7 bases and J by 9 bases; unmatched bases: 13. Germline V gene sequence: CDR1 SNHLY, CDR2 FYNNEI. There are 14 residues in the CDR3. CDR3 nucleotide sequence: TGTGCCAGCACCCCGGAAGCGGGGGCCGGGGCCCAGTACTTC. Protein: CASTPEAGAGAQYF.

V gene TRBV7-9 combines with J gene TRBJ2-7, with a weak D call TRBD1 (5 bases). The germline V gene encodes CDR1 SEHNR and CDR2 FQNEAQ (reference sequence). CDR3 length equals 15 residues. Trimming took off 1 base at V and 5 bases at J, with 15 bases between the two ends. CDR3 nucleotide sequence: TGTGCCAGCAGCTTAGGGTTCTCAGGGTTCGACGAGCAGTACTTC. As protein: CASSLGFSGFDEQYF.

The CDR3 nucleotides are TGTGCCAGCAGTTTATGGACAGGGCAGGGGGGTGGAAACACCATATATTTT. It specifies CASSLWTGQGGGNTIYF. This chain links TRBV28 with TRBJ1-3, with TRBD1 matching over 7 bases. Germline V lookup: CDR1 MDHEN, CDR2 SYDVKM. Trimming cost V 0 bases and J 3 bases; bases outside gene matches: 8. CDR3 size: 17 residues.

The chain combines TRBV9 with TRBJ2-7; TRBD1 agrees at 9 bases. CDR3 length: 16 amino acids. Germline CDR1 and CDR2: SGDLS and YYNGEE. V gave up 0 bases and J gave up 4 bases; unmatched junction bases: 8. This CDR3 is CASSVDTGQGIYEQYF. The DNA for the CDR3 is TGTGCCAGCAGCGTAGACACGGGACAGGGAATATACGAGCAGTACTTC. The full variable domain, its missing parts supplied by reference TRBV9 and TRBJ2-7, is DSGVTQTPKHLITATGQRVTLRCSPRSGDLSVYWYQQSLDQGLQFLIQYYNGEERAKGNILERFSAQQFPDLHSELNLSSLELGDSALYFCASSVDTGQGIYEQYFGPGTRLTVT.

The chain is built from TRBV18 and TRBJ1-2; possible D gene TRBD1, 6 bases. The CDR3 runs to 14 residues. Trimming pared 1 base from V and 1 base from J, leaving 7 bases between. CDR1 KGHSH and CDR2 LQKENI come from the germline V gene. The CDR3 here is CASSPQGDNYGYTF. For the CDR3, the DNA is TGTGCCAGCTCACCACAGGGGGATAACTATGGCTACACCTTC.

V usage is TRBV5-1 and J usage is TRBJ2-3; no clear D. The germline V and J ends were trimmed by 4 bases and 0 bases, with 6 bases remaining between them. Germline assignment: CDR1 SGHRS and CDR2 YFSETQ. CDR3 size: 13 residues. The DNA for the CDR3 is TGCGCCAGCAGCGCGACTAGCACAGATACGCAGTATTTT. As protein: CASSATSTDTQYF.

The rearrangement links TRBV5-6 to TRBJ1-1; 9 nucleotides align to TRBD1. The V and J ends lost 3 bases and 5 bases, in that order; junction bases with no gene match: 8. CDR3 length: 15 residues. Germline CDR1 is SGHDT and CDR2 is YYEEEE. CDR3 bases: TGTGCCAGCAGCTCCCGAAAGACAGGGGGGACTGAAGCTTTCTTT. Translated, it gives CASSSRKTGGTEAFF.

V is TRBV3-1 (or the pseudogene TRBV3-2) and J is TRBJ1-1; D remains unclear. Trimming stripped 1 base from V and 2 bases from J, with 8 bases between. CDR1 and CDR2 from the germline V gene are LGHDT and YNNKEL (reference sequence). CDR3 size: 14 residues. The CDR3 DNA is TGTGCCAGCAGCCAAGGCCCGGTAAACACTGAAGCTTTCTTT. Its protein product is CASSQGPVNTEAFF.

V is TRBV29-1 and J is TRBJ2-3, with 8 bases that match TRBD2. With V trimmed by 5 bases and J by 7 bases, 11 bases remained unmatched. The germline V gene has CDR1 SQVTM and CDR2 ANQGSEA. This CDR3 is 14 amino acids long. The CDR3 nucleotides are TGCAGCGTTCTAGCGGGCAACACAGGAAATACGCAGTATTTT. It specifies CSVLAGNTGNTQYF.

The J gene is TRBJ1-4, the V gene TRBV4-1; weak D call: TRBD1 (6 bases). V was shortened by 0 bases and J by 8 bases, with 13 bases between the two germline ends. Germline V gives CDR1 MGHRA, CDR2 YSYEKL. This CDR3 region has 15 residues. CDR3 coding DNA: TGCGCCAGCAGCCAAGATAGGGGGAGATGGGAAAAACTGTTTTTT. This codes for CASSQDRGRWEKLFF.

The rearrangement joins TRBV6-2 or TRBV6-3 to TRBJ1-2; 10 bases agree with TRBD1. The CDR3 is 13 amino acids. V was clipped by 6 bases and J by 8 bases; unmatched bases: 6. CDR1 and CDR2 from the germline V gene are MNHEY and SVGEGT. CDR3 sequence (DNA): TGTGCCAGCAGCCCCGGGACAGGGGTCGGCTACACCTTC. Its translation is CASSPGTGVGYTF.

The chain carries TRBV11-2 and TRBJ2-1, with D perhaps matching TRBD1 (6 bases). The CDR3 is made up of 14 amino acids. CDR1 is SGHAT and CDR2 is FQNNGV in the germline V gene. The V end was cut by 6 bases, the J end by 4 bases, with 13 bases between. As DNA, the CDR3 is TGTGCCAGCAGGGACACGGGACATTACAATGAGCAGTTCTTC. Its protein is CASRDTGHYNEQFF. Full variable domain (remainder filled in from reference TRBV11-2 and TRBJ2-1): EAGVAQSPRYKIIEKRQSVAFWCNPISGHATLYWYQQILGQGPKLLIQFQNNGVVDDSQLPKDRFSAERLKGVDSTLKIQPAKLEDSAVYLCASRDTGHYNEQFFGPGTRLTVL.

The rearrangement links TRBV7-9 to TRBJ2-5, with 9 nucleotides matching TRBD2. Germline loops: CDR1 SEHNR, CDR2 FQNEAQ (reference sequence). The CDR3 runs to 16 residues. V shed 5 bases and J 0 bases; nucleotides not matched to a gene: 7. CDR3: CASSPLAGRHQETQYF. Here the CDR3 DNA reads TGTGCCAGCAGCCCCCTAGCGGGGAGACACCAAGAGACCCAGTACTTC.

This clone appeared a few times. Here the CDR3 reads CASSDGVGAQHF. For the CDR3, the DNA is TGTGCCAGCAGTGACGGGGTCGGGGCCCAGCATTTT. This chain joins TRBV6-1 and TRBJ1-5; D is unclear. The germline CDR1 and CDR2 sequences are MNHNS and SASEGT. V was clipped by 3 bases and J by 11 bases, with 11 bases between them. The CDR3 contains 12 residues.

The chain carries TRBV19 and TRBJ2-3; D ambiguous. With 5 bases removed from V and 6 bases from J, the gap between germline ends came to 9 bases. This CDR3 comprises 12 residues. The germline V gene encodes CDR1 LNHDA and CDR2 SQIVND (reference sequence). CDR3 bases: TGTGCCAGTAGTCCTCGGTCGGATACGCAGTATTTT. This gives the protein CASSPRSDTQYF.

V is TRBV6-5 and J is TRBJ1-4, with D unresolved. CDR3 length: 14 amino acids. V was clipped by 4 bases and J by 4 bases, with 10 bases between them. CDR1 is MNHEY and CDR2 is SVGAGI in the germline V gene. CDR3 DNA sequence: TGTGCCAGCAGTTTGAGGGCGCGTAATGAAAAACTGTTTTTT. Amino acids: CASSLRARNEKLFF.